Each of the 4 T cell receptor beta chains below was sequenced from the same sample in a study of blood T cell repertoires in COVID-19. Libraries were prepared by immunoSEQ multiplex PCR; TCRdb keeps only in-frame clonotypes and omits some of them. Among roughly 320,000 clones listed, approximately 90% were seen once. Input material: PBMCs or T cells enriched from blood (not recorded which). The receptors stem from a woman in her twenties or thirties who had been exposed to COVID-19.

This clone was counted a single time. Written as DNA, the CDR3 is TGTGCCAGCAGTTTACAGGGGCGAGAGACCCAGTACTTC. It codes for CASSLQGRETQYF. The chain is built from TRBV12-3 or TRBV12-4 and TRBJ2-5; TRBD1 might be the D (6 bases). This CDR3 spans 13 amino acids. Trimming stripped 2 bases from V and 4 bases from J, with 8 bases between.

The chain couples TRBV7-9 to TRBJ2-5; tentative D call: TRBD2 (5 bases). CDR1 is SEHNR and CDR2 is FQNEAQ in the germline V gene (reference sequence). Trimming took 5 bases from V and 3 from J, leaving 19 bases between them. This CDR3 is 16 amino acids long. CDR3 in DNA: TGTGCCAGCAGCCCAACTAGGCGGGTTACTAAAGAGACCCAGTACTTC. Protein product: CASSPTRRVTKETQYF. The full variable domain, completed using reference TRBV7-9 and TRBJ2-5, is DTGVSQNPRHKITKRGQNVTFRCDPISEHNRLYWYRQTLGQGPEFLTYFQNEAQLEKSRLLSDRFSAERPKGSFSTLEIQRTEQGDSAMYLCASSPTRRVTKETQYFGPGTRLLVL.

The genes are TRBV7-8 and TRBJ1-6, with D possibly being TRBD1 (5 bases). There are 14 residues in the CDR3. The germline V and J ends were trimmed by 1 base and 7 bases, with 8 bases remaining between them. Germline V gene data show CDR1 as SGHVS and CDR2 as FQNEAQ. CDR3 region: CASSLGQLNSPLHF. DNA for the CDR3: TGTGCCAGCAGCTTAGGACAGCTAAATTCACCCCTCCACTTT.

The chain joins TRBV2 to TRBJ1-1; perhaps TRBD1 as D (6 bases). Germline CDR1 SNHLY, CDR2 FYNNEI. The CDR3 loop spans 15 amino acids. V shed 5 bases and J shed 5 bases, with 18 bases lying between them. CDR3 nucleotides: TGTGCCAGCAGTATCCCCAGGGGCGGTGGGACTGAAGCTTTCTTT. Its translation is CASSIPRGGGTEAFF. Looking up the rest from reference TRBV2 and TRBJ1-1 gives the full variable domain: EPEVTQTPSHQVTQMGQEVILRCVPISNHLYFYWYRQILGQKVEFLVSFYNNEISEKSEIFDDQFSVERPDGSNFTLKIRSTKLEDSAMYFCASSIPRGGGTEAFFGQGTRLTVV.